Below, 28 T cell receptor beta chains from the same sample are listed, as sequenced in a study of beta chain features in type 1 diabetes. Antigens for these TCRs are unknown. Study observations and caveats: In every one of the four CD4+ subsets, TCRB CDR3s were moderately but significantly shorter in Type 1 diabetes patients.

Sequenced material consisted of expressed TCRB transcripts (all of the isolated RNA was reverse transcribed). TCRdb's copy holds only in-frame clones and misses some; the assay was immunoSEQ multiplex PCR. This sample has under 350,000 clones, with 13% to 15% found just once. Sequencing was done on a sample of naive CD4+ T cells from blood. These TCRs come from a man in his thirties or forties with type 1 diabetes.

The V and J genes are TRBV7-9 and TRBJ2-7; tentatively, D is TRBD1 (5 bases). The CDR3 has 13 amino acids. Germline V gene sequence: CDR1 SEHNR, CDR2 FQNEAQ (reference sequence). V was pared by 2 bases and J by 6 bases, with 11 bases between. CDR3 in DNA: TGTGCCAGCAGCTTAACCAGGGTTCCCGAGCAGTACTTC. It is translated as CASSLTRVPEQYF.

This clone has a handful of counts. V usage is TRBV29-1 and J usage is TRBJ2-7; 11 bases agree with TRBD2. V lost 2 bases, J lost 4 bases, and 10 bases stayed unmatched. The CDR3 contains 16 residues. Germline CDR1 reads SQVTM; CDR2 reads ANQGSEA. Here the CDR3 DNA reads TGCAGCGTTGAAAAAATAGCGGGAGGGGCCCTATACGAGCAGTACTTC. Encoded protein: CSVEKIAGGALYEQYF.

The chain recombines TRBV21-1 with TRBJ2-7; the D call TRBD2 from the table was never checked on the DNA. TRBV21-1 is noted as a pseudogene. The CDR3 spans 15 residues. DNA for the CDR3: TGTGCCAGCAGCACCGTGAAAACGTGGCGCGGCGAGCAGTACTTC. It translates to CASSTVKTWRGEQYF.

V gene TRBV2 combines with J gene TRBJ1-3, with 9 bases matching TRBD1. The CDR3 loop spans 14 amino acids. Looked up from germline, CDR1 is SNHLY and CDR2 is FYNNEI. Trimming at V came to 6 bases and at J to 4 bases, leaving 4 bases not matched to a gene. In nucleotides, the CDR3 is TGTGCCAGCAGCTACGGACAGGGGGGAAACACCATATATTTT. Translated, it gives CASSYGQGGNTIYF.

J is TRBJ2-1 and V is TRBV7-9; weak D call: TRBD2 (6 bases). Germline CDR1 is SEHNR and CDR2 is FQNEAQ (reference sequence). The CDR3 is 15 residues long. V was pared by 6 bases and J by 2 bases, with 14 bases between. The CDR3 is CASRSSGSPYNEQFF. The CDR3 nucleotides are TGTGCCAGCAGATCCAGCGGGTCACCCTACAATGAGCAGTTCTTC.

This clone was detected ten times or more. This chain connects TRBV29-1 to TRBJ2-7, with TRBD2 identical over 11 bases. The CDR3 length is 14 residues. V trimming: 5 bases; J trimming: 5 bases; junction bases outside the gene matches: 8. Germline V lookup: CDR1 SQVTM, CDR2 ANQGSEA. As DNA, the CDR3 is TGCAGCGTTCAACAGCTAGCGGGAGGTCACGAGCAGTACTTC. Translating gives CSVQQLAGGHEQYF.

This clone was seen a few times. The chain is built from TRBV6-6 and TRBJ2-5; the match to TRBD2 covers 9 bases. The V gene's germline CDR1 is MNHNY and CDR2 SVGAGI (reference sequence). The trim removed 7 bases at V and 2 bases at J, leaving 11 bases unmatched. There are 16 residues in the CDR3. The CDR3 coding sequence is TGTGCCAGCACCCTAGGAAGTGGACTAGCGCAAGAGACCCAGTACTTC. Amino acids: CASTLGSGLAQETQYF.

This chain joins TRBV4-1 and TRBJ2-1, with 8 bases lining up with TRBD2. After removal of 2 bases from V and 5 bases from J, the junction contained 5 bases not matched to a gene. The CDR3 loop spans 15 amino acids. The V gene's germline CDR1 is MGHRA and CDR2 YSYEKL. The CDR3: CASSQLGTRDNEQFF. In DNA form, the CDR3 reads TGCGCCAGCAGCCAATTGGGGACTAGGGACAATGAGCAGTTCTTC.

The rearrangement links TRBV7-9 to TRBJ2-6; the D gene is possibly TRBD1 (5 bases). Germline V lookup: CDR1 SEHNR, CDR2 FQNEAQ (reference sequence). CDR3 size: 16 residues. Trimming stripped 3 bases from V and 0 bases from J, with 9 bases between. The CDR3 sequence is CASSFGQSSGANVLTF. CDR3 bases: TGTGCCAGCAGCTTCGGACAAAGCTCTGGGGCCAACGTCCTGACTTTC.

The sample holds a few counts of this clone. At one end the junction does not follow the germline gene, possibly because of a read error. The rearrangement joins TRBV28 to TRBJ2-6; D gene uncertain. Germline V gives CDR1 MDHEN, CDR2 SYDVKM. CDR3 length equals 13 residues. CDR3 in DNA: TGTGCCAGCACCTACTCTGCGGCCAACGTCCTGACTTTC. This codes for CASTYSAANVLTF.

The gene calls are TRBV5-4 and TRBJ1-2; the match to TRBD1 covers 8 bases. CDR3 length: 13 amino acids. Germline V gene data show CDR1 as SGHNT and CDR2 as YYREEE (reference sequence). The ends lost 4 bases at V and 3 bases at J; junction bases unmatched: 2. CDR3 protein: CASSADRDYGYTF. The CDR3 DNA reads as TGTGCCAGCAGCGCGGACAGGGACTATGGCTACACCTTC.

This clone occurred a few times. The chain employs TRBV9 and TRBJ2-7, with TRBD2 matching over 11 bases. CDR3 length: 15 amino acids. CDR1 SGDLS and CDR2 YYNGEE come from the germline V gene. V lost 0 bases to trimming and J lost 5 bases; unmatched junction nucleotides: 4. The CDR3 DNA reads as TGTGCCAGCAGCGTAGTAGCGGGAGGGCCCCACGAGCAGTACTTC. It is translated as CASSVVAGGPHEQYF.

The chain joins TRBV20-1 to TRBJ2-1; D uncertain. V lost 4 bases, J lost 3 bases, and 4 bases lay in between. This CDR3 contains 11 residues. Germline CDR1 and CDR2: DFQATT and SNEGSKA (reference sequence). CDR3 DNA: TGCAGTGCTAACGGCTACAATGAGCAGTTCTTC. This encodes CSANGYNEQFF.

This clone appeared a few times. V usage is TRBV15 and J usage is TRBJ1-1, with 7 bases matching TRBD1. Germline loops: CDR1 LNHNV, CDR2 YYDKDF (reference sequence). There are 16 residues in the CDR3. With V trimmed by 3 bases and J by 1 base, 8 bases remained unmatched. The CDR3 protein is CATSRDSGTANTEAFF. CDR3 coding DNA: TGTGCCACCAGCAGGGACTCCGGGACAGCGAACACTGAAGCTTTCTTT. The whole variable domain, filled in from reference TRBV15 and TRBJ1-1, reads DAMVIQNPRYQVTQFGKPVTLSCSQTLNHNVMYWYQQKSSQAPKLLFHYYDKDFNNEADTPDNFQSRRPNTSFCFLDIRSPGLGDTAMYLCATSRDSGTANTEAFFGQGTRLTVV.

The chain is built from TRBV15 and TRBJ1-5; 8 bases are a match to TRBD1. The J segment lost 0 bases and the V segment lost 3 bases, leaving 1 base of the junction unmatched. CDR1 is LNHNV, CDR2 YYDKDF, per germline (reference sequence). The CDR3 has 15 residues. Here the CDR3 DNA reads TGTGCCACCAGCAGCGGGACAGGTAGCAATCAGCCCCAGCATTTT. It specifies CATSSGTGSNQPQHF.

The gene calls are TRBV6-5 and TRBJ2-7; D ambiguous. From germline, CDR1 is MNHEY and CDR2 SVGAGI. V lost 0 bases and J lost 1, with 10 bases in between. The CDR3 covers 15 residues. DNA of the CDR3: TGTGCCAGCAGTTACTCTTTCGCGGATTCCTACGAGCAGTACTTC. Amino acids: CASSYSFADSYEQYF.

In this sample, this clone turned up a few times. The V and J genes are TRBV5-1 and TRBJ2-7; D is perhaps TRBD1 (5 bases). The CDR3 contains 13 residues. Germline CDR1 SGHRS, CDR2 YFSETQ. V was clipped by 5 bases and J by 6 bases, with 15 bases between them. DNA for the CDR3: TGCGCCAGCAGACCCGAGACAGAGGCCGAGCAGTACTTC. It encodes CASRPETEAEQYF. The variable domain in full, completed from reference TRBV5-1 and TRBJ2-7, reads KAGVTQTPRYLIKTRGQQVTLSCSPISGHRSVSWYQQTPGQGLQFLFEYFSETQRNKGNFPGRFSGRQFSNSRSEMNVSTLELGDSALYLCASRPETEAEQYFGPGTRLTVT.

This clone was observed a handful of times. This chain joins TRBV6-6 and TRBJ1-5; D remains unclear. Germline loops: CDR1 MNHNY, CDR2 SVGAGI (reference sequence). Trimming cost V 6 bases and J 10 bases, with 16 bases left between them. The CDR3 totals 13 residues. The CDR3 DNA reads TGTGCCAGCAGCCCCGCCGGGGAGTACCCCCAGCATTTT. Its translation: CASSPAGEYPQHF.

This clone was seen only a few times. The rearrangement uses TRBV7-8 and TRBJ2-7; 10 bases agree with TRBD2. Germline assignment: CDR1 SGHVS and CDR2 FQNEAQ. The V segment lost 5 bases and the J segment 3 bases; nucleotides outside the gene matches: 4. The CDR3 totals 14 residues. Written as DNA, the CDR3 is TGTGCCAGCAGCCGGACTAGCGGTTACTACGAGCAGTACTTC. Its protein is CASSRTSGYYEQYF.

The chain combines TRBV7-9 with TRBJ1-2; D gene uncertain. Germline CDR1 SEHNR, CDR2 FQNEAQ (reference sequence). V gave up 1 base and J gave up 8 bases, with 8 bases separating them. The CDR3 consists of 12 residues. Here the CDR3 reads CASSLDRRGYTF. In DNA, the CDR3 is TGTGCCAGCAGCTTAGACAGACGGGGCTACACCTTC. Supplemented by reference TRBV7-9 and TRBJ1-2, the full variable domain reads DTGVSQNPRHKITKRGQNVTFRCDPISEHNRLYWYRQTLGQGPEFLTYFQNEAQLEKSRLLSDRFSAERPKGSFSTLEIQRTEQGDSAMYLCASSLDRRGYTFGSGTRLTVV.

The V gene is TRBV2, the J gene TRBJ2-2, with 10 nucleotides matching TRBD2. This CDR3 is built from 14 residues. The trim removed 11 bases at V and 5 bases at J, leaving 8 bases unmatched. Germline assignment: CDR1 SNHLY and CDR2 FYNNEI. The CDR3 sequence is CASRGSGRTGELFF. For the CDR3, the DNA is TGTGCCTCCAGGGGTAGCGGGAGGACCGGGGAGCTGTTTTTT.

This chain connects TRBV28 to TRBJ2-5; D remains unclear. The V and J ends lost 8 bases and 5 bases respectively, with 21 bases between them. Looked up from germline, CDR1 is MDHEN and CDR2 is SYDVKM. This CDR3 is built from 15 residues. CDR3: CASDGSQPTEETQYF. The DNA for the CDR3 is TGTGCCAGCGACGGATCTCAGCCCACAGAGGAGACCCAGTACTTC. Full variable domain (missing parts from reference TRBV28 and TRBJ2-5): DVKVTQSSRYLVKRTGEKVFLECVQDMDHENMFWYRQDPGLGLRLIYFSYDVKMKEKGDIPEGYSVSREKKERFSLILESASTNQTSMYLCASDGSQPTEETQYFGPGTRLLVL.

The rearrangement links TRBV30 to TRBJ1-1, with D unclear. Per germline, CDR1 GTSNPN and CDR2 SVGIG (reference sequence). Between the trimmed V and J ends, which lost 0 bases and 1 base, there was a span of 6 bases. This CDR3 contains 13 residues. The CDR3 DNA reads TGTGCCTGGAGTGTACAGACGAACACTGAAGCTTTCTTT. It specifies CAWSVQTNTEAFF.

In its sample, this clone was seen a few times. The chain is built from TRBV5-1 and TRBJ2-5; weak D call: TRBD2 (5 bases). Trimming pared 2 bases from V and 4 bases from J, leaving 15 bases between. Germline lookup yields CDR1 SGHRS and CDR2 YFSETQ. The CDR3 sequence is 15 residues long. The CDR3 DNA is TGCGCCAGCAGCTTAGGGCTGGGCGGAGGAGAGACCCAGTACTTC. It is translated as CASSLGLGGGETQYF.

This clone appeared a few times. The genes are TRBV14 and TRBJ2-1; a weak D match, TRBD2 (5 bases). V lost 1 base to trimming and J lost 5 bases, with 9 bases between them. The CDR3 has 14 amino acids. CDR1 SGHDN and CDR2 FVKESK come from the germline V gene. This CDR3 is CASSQVVGDNEQFF. DNA for the CDR3: TGTGCCAGCAGCCAAGTCGTCGGGGACAATGAGCAGTTCTTC.

The chain recombines TRBV11-2 with TRBJ2-1; TRBD2 matches 10 bases. The V segment lost 4 bases and the J segment 1 base; nucleotides outside the gene matches: 1. Germline loops: CDR1 SGHAT, CDR2 FQNNGV. The length of the CDR3 is 15 residues. The CDR3 region is CASSSTSGSYNEQFF. The CDR3 DNA sequence: TGTGCCAGCAGCTCGACTAGCGGGTCCTACAATGAGCAGTTCTTC.

The chain carries TRBV9 and TRBJ2-2, with D perhaps TRBD2 (5 bases). The V gene's germline CDR1 is SGDLS and CDR2 YYNGEE. The CDR3 extends over 13 amino acids. V was shortened by 3 bases and J by 2 bases, with 5 bases between the two germline ends. CDR3 nucleotide sequence: TGTGCCAGCAGCGCGGGAAACACCGGGGAGCTGTTTTTT. Translation: CASSAGNTGELFF.

This clone has only a few counts. V is TRBV7-8 and J is TRBJ2-3, with TRBD2 matching over 9 bases. Germline assignment: CDR1 SGHVS and CDR2 FQNEAQ. The CDR3 sequence is 16 residues long. V trimming: 1 base; J trimming: 1 base; junction bases outside the gene matches: 3. The CDR3: CASSLVRTSGTDTQYF. CDR3 in DNA: TGTGCCAGCAGCTTAGTAAGGACTAGCGGCACAGATACGCAGTATTTT.